The next 32 T cell receptor beta chains were all read from a single sample in a study of T cell responses to AZD1222 COVID-19 vaccine. Some clones are missing from TCRdb's copy, which holds only in-frame ones; the method was immunoSEQ multiplex PCR. The sample lists approximately 170,000 clones, around 90% seen once, with around a tenth in the top ten. Sequenced here: peripheral blood, sampled 28 days after the second AZD1222 dose. The receptors stem from an adult who received the AZD1222 COVID-19 vaccine.

The J gene is TRBJ1-4, the V gene TRBV6-6; no reliable D call. Germline values: CDR1 MNHNY, CDR2 SVGAGI (reference sequence). V lost 2 bases, J lost 15 bases, and 7 bases lay in between. CDR3 length equals 10 residues. The CDR3 protein is CASSYDRVFF. In DNA, the CDR3 is TGTGCCAGCAGTTACGACCGCGTGTTTTTT.

In DNA form, the CDR3 reads TGTGCCAGCAGCTTAGCAGGGCAGAACACCGGGGAGCTGTTTTTT. It codes for CASSLAGQNTGELFF. The gene calls are TRBV7-8 and TRBJ2-2, with no clear D. V lost 0 bases and J 1 base, leaving 6 bases between the germline ends. Germline V CDR1 and CDR2: SGHVS, FQNEAQ. The CDR3 runs 15 residues. Full variable domain (rest looked up from reference TRBV7-8 and TRBJ2-2): GAGVSQSPRYKVAKRGQDVALRCDPISGHVSLFWYQQALGQGPEFLTYFQNEAQLDKSGLPSDRFFAERPEGSVSTLKIQRTQQEDSAVYLCASSLAGQNTGELFFGEGSRLTVL.

This rearrangement joins TRBV11-3 to TRBJ2-3; 7 nucleotides align to TRBD1. The CDR3 sequence is 15 residues long. V lost 3 bases to trimming and J lost 0 bases; unmatched junction nucleotides: 3. The V gene's germline CDR1 is SGHNT and CDR2 YENEEA. As DNA, the CDR3 is TGTGCCAGCAGCTTGGGACAGACTAGCACAGATACGCAGTATTTT. It yields the protein CASSLGQTSTDTQYF.

The V gene is TRBV6-5, the J gene TRBJ2-1; D uncertain. Germline assignment: CDR1 MNHEY and CDR2 SVGAGI. There are 14 residues in the CDR3. The germline V and J ends were trimmed by 0 bases and 3 bases, with 6 bases remaining between them. Written as DNA, the CDR3 is TGTGCCAGCAGTTACTCCGCCTTCTACAATGAGCAGTTCTTC. This gives the protein CASSYSAFYNEQFF.

V is TRBV5-1 and J is TRBJ2-5; D unclear. The CDR3 totals 13 residues. Germline CDR1 is SGHRS and CDR2 is YFSETQ. The germline V and J ends were trimmed by 0 bases and 3 bases, with 6 bases remaining between them. In DNA form, the CDR3 reads TGCGCCAGCAGCTTGGCCGCTGAAGAGACCCAGTACTTC. Residues: CASSLAAEETQYF. The full variable domain, with the rest looked up from reference TRBV5-1 and TRBJ2-5, is KAGVTQTPRYLIKTRGQQVTLSCSPISGHRSVSWYQQTPGQGLQFLFEYFSETQRNKGNFPGRFSGRQFSNSRSEMNVSTLELGDSALYLCASSLAAEETQYFGPGTRLLVL.

V gene TRBV4-1 combines with J gene TRBJ2-7, with TRBD1 as a possible D gene (5 bases). Germline V gives CDR1 MGHRA, CDR2 YSYEKL. V was pared by 7 bases and J by 11 bases, with 15 bases between. The CDR3 sequence is 11 residues long. The CDR3 DNA follows: TGCGCCAGCATCACAGGATCCTGCGAGTACTTC. Its protein is CASITGSCEYF.

This rearrangement joins TRBV2 to TRBJ2-1; 7 bases are a match to TRBD2. The CDR3 has 14 amino acids. In germline, CDR1 is SNHLY, CDR2 FYNNEI. V was pared by 8 bases and J by 0 bases, with 4 bases of the junction left unmatched. CDR3 sequence: CASAGGSSYNEQFF. CDR3 sequence (DNA): TGTGCCAGCGCCGGGGGGAGCTCCTACAATGAGCAGTTCTTC. The entire variable domain, with the rest obtained from reference TRBV2 and TRBJ2-1, is as follows: EPEVTQTPSHQVTQMGQEVILRCVPISNHLYFYWYRQILGQKVEFLVSFYNNEISEKSEIFDDQFSVERPDGSNFTLKIRSTKLEDSAMYFCASAGGSSYNEQFFGPGTRLTVL.

This clone was observed a few times. The rearrangement uses TRBV27 and TRBJ1-2; 7 nucleotides match TRBD1. The CDR3 runs 14 residues. Germline V gives CDR1 MNHEY, CDR2 SMNVEV (reference sequence). The trim removed 5 bases at V and 5 bases at J, leaving 8 bases unmatched. In DNA form, the CDR3 reads TGTGCCAGCAGTCCCACCGGGACAGCTTATGGCTACACCTTC. Residues: CASSPTGTAYGYTF.

This chain links TRBV19 with TRBJ1-1; tentative D call: TRBD1 (5 bases). The germline V and J ends were trimmed by 4 bases and 10 bases, with 16 bases remaining between them. Germline V gene lookup returns CDR1 LNHDA and CDR2 SQIVND (reference sequence). This CDR3 region has 13 residues. The CDR3 region is CASSNQGGAGAFF. The CDR3 DNA reads as TGTGCCAGTAGTAACCAGGGAGGTGCTGGAGCTTTCTTT.

In this sample, this clone turned up once. This chain connects TRBV2 to TRBJ1-2, with D unresolved. V shed 1 base and J shed 5 bases, with 17 bases lying between them. The germline V gene has CDR1 SNHLY and CDR2 FYNNEI. The CDR3 contains 16 residues. The CDR3 region is CASSEVSGGVPYGYTF. As DNA, the CDR3 is TGTGCCAGCAGTGAAGTCTCGGGAGGCGTTCCGTATGGCTACACCTTC.

The CDR3 DNA sequence: TGTGCCAGCAGCTTAGCGGGGACAGGGGGCTTGAGGACAGATACGCAGTATTTT. Amino acid sequence: CASSLAGTGGLRTDTQYF. This chain uses TRBV7-6 with TRBJ2-3; TRBD1 matches at 12 bases. Germline CDR1 is SGHVS and CDR2 is FNYEAQ. The CDR3 is 18 amino acids. J gave up 3 bases and V 0 bases, and 7 bases lay outside the gene matches.

V gene TRBV6-2 or TRBV6-3 combines with J gene TRBJ2-7; TRBD2 is a possible D gene (6 bases). V was trimmed by 2 bases and J by 12 bases, leaving 11 bases between them. The CDR3 covers 11 residues. From germline, CDR1 is MNHEY and CDR2 SVGEGT. CDR3 nucleotides: TGTGCCAGCAGTTACCAGAGGAGGGGGTACTTC. It translates to CASSYQRRGYF.

This sequence joins TRBV27 and TRBJ1-6; D uncertain. Trimming pared 4 bases from V and 0 bases from J, leaving 7 bases between. The germline V gene has CDR1 MNHEY and CDR2 SMNVEV (reference sequence). The CDR3 length is 15 residues. CDR3 coding DNA: TGTGCCAGCAGTTACTCAAGCTCCTATAATTCACCCCTCCACTTT. It specifies CASSYSSSYNSPLHF.

J is TRBJ1-1 and V is TRBV6-5; no definite D call. The CDR3 spans 15 residues. Deletions cut 6 bases from V and 6 bases from J, with 20 bases between. CDR1 is MNHEY and CDR2 is SVGAGI in the germline V gene. The CDR3 here is CASRRNSGSLPEAFF. The CDR3 DNA reads as TGTGCCAGCAGGCGTAATTCAGGCAGTCTCCCTGAAGCTTTCTTT.

The chain recombines TRBV6-2 or TRBV6-3 with TRBJ2-1; D unresolved. The V gene's germline CDR1 is MNHEY and CDR2 SVGEGT. V gave up 4 bases and J gave up 4 bases, with 11 bases separating them. The CDR3 is 14 amino acids. The DNA of the CDR3 is TGTGCCAGCAGTTCTAGTCTAGTTTACAATGAGCAGTTCTTC. Translated, it gives CASSSSLVYNEQFF.

The chain has TRBV19 and TRBJ2-4; 7 bases line up with TRBD1. Germline V lookup: CDR1 LNHDA, CDR2 SQIVND (reference sequence). This CDR3 is built from 15 residues. Losses at the gene ends were 6 bases for V and 6 bases for J; bases not matched to a gene: 11. This CDR3 is CASSDQGQVLNIQYF. Here the CDR3 DNA reads TGTGCCAGTAGCGATCAAGGACAGGTTTTAAACATTCAGTACTTC. The complete variable domain, with remaining parts taken from reference TRBV19 and TRBJ2-4, reads DGGITQSPKYLFRKEGQNVTLSCEQNLNHDAMYWYRQDPGQGLRLIYYSQIVNDFQKGDIAEGYSVSREKKESFPLTVTSAQKNPTAFYLCASSDQGQVLNIQYFGAGTRLSVL.

The chain joins TRBV11-2 to TRBJ1-1, with TRBD1 as a possible D gene (6 bases). Germline V lookup: CDR1 SGHAT, CDR2 FQNNGV. The V end lost 4 bases, the J end lost 10 bases, and 10 bases lay between the germline ends. The CDR3 is made up of 11 amino acids. CDR3 sequence (DNA): TGTGCCAGCAGCTCGACAGGCTCAGCTTTCTTT. It codes for CASSSTGSAFF.

The V and J genes are TRBV15 and TRBJ1-2; 9 nucleotides align to TRBD1. Losses at the gene ends were 0 bases for V and 8 bases for J; bases not matched to a gene: 7. The CDR3 is 15 residues long. Germline CDR1 is LNHNV and CDR2 is YYDKDF (reference sequence). The CDR3, as DNA: TGTGCCACCAGCAGAGATCTTACAGGGGGCAGGGGCTACACCTTC. Encoded protein: CATSRDLTGGRGYTF.

The CDR3 coding sequence is TGTGCCAGCTTTAAGGGGGGCCTCGGTGAGCAGTTCTTC. Residues: CASFKGGLGEQFF. The rearrangement joins TRBV7-2 to TRBJ2-1; possibly TRBD1 or TRBD2 for D (6 bases each). Germline assignment: CDR1 SGHTA and CDR2 FQGNSA. The CDR3 length is 13 residues. Trimming left V 8 bases short and J 9 bases short, with 17 bases between.

This clone was observed a single time. This rearrangement joins TRBV19 to TRBJ1-2; a possible D gene is TRBD1 (5 bases). Germline loops: CDR1 LNHDA, CDR2 SQIVND (reference sequence). This CDR3 comprises 15 residues. The ends were cut back, 1 base at V and 6 bases at J, with 15 bases in the middle. Written as DNA, the CDR3 is TGTGCCAGTAGTATAGCCGCGGGGGTGAGGGATGGCTACACCTTC. Translating it yields CASSIAAGVRDGYTF.

The chain couples TRBV6-6 to TRBJ2-2; 11 bases line up with TRBD2. Germline CDR1 MNHNY, CDR2 SVGAGI (reference sequence). This CDR3 region has 15 residues. Trimming at V came to 6 bases and at J to 7 bases, leaving 7 bases not matched to a gene. CDR3 loop: CASSSGTSGIGELFF. In nucleotides, the CDR3 is TGTGCCAGCAGCTCCGGGACTAGCGGCATCGGGGAGCTGTTTTTT.

This chain connects TRBV11-2 to TRBJ1-3, with 7 bases lining up with TRBD1. The V gene end was trimmed by 2 bases and the J gene end by 0 bases; junction bases not matched to a gene: 1. Germline CDR1 reads SGHAT; CDR2 reads FQNNGV. There are 15 residues in the CDR3. The CDR3 nucleotides read TGTGCCAGCAGCTTAAACAGGGGCTCTGGAAACACCATATATTTT. Its protein is CASSLNRGSGNTIYF.

The J gene is TRBJ2-1, the V gene TRBV6-6; 11 bases are a match to TRBD2. Germline loops: CDR1 MNHNY, CDR2 SVGAGI (reference sequence). The V and J ends lost 5 bases and 8 bases, in that order; junction bases with no gene match: 8. The CDR3 is made up of 15 amino acids. The chain's CDR3 is CASSGLAGGRDEQFF. CDR3 sequence (DNA): TGTGCCAGCAGTGGATTAGCGGGGGGGCGGGATGAGCAGTTCTTC.

The chain is built from TRBV6-1 and TRBJ1-5; D remains ambiguous. The V gene lost 3 bases and the J gene lost 6 bases, with 21 bases spanning the gap. The germline CDR1 and CDR2 sequences are MNHNS and SASEGT. The CDR3 is made up of 17 amino acids. The CDR3 spells CASSDPHEWGVSQPQHF. The CDR3 coding sequence is TGTGCCAGCAGTGACCCCCATGAGTGGGGAGTAAGTCAGCCCCAGCATTTT.

The chain has TRBV30 and TRBJ1-1; D gene ambiguous. V dropped 3 bases and J dropped 0 bases, with 11 bases sitting between them. The CDR3 spans 14 residues. Germline-derived CDR1 and CDR2 are GTSNPN and SVGIG (reference sequence). This chain's CDR3 is CAWRLPGMNTEAFF. In nucleotides, the CDR3 is TGTGCCTGGAGGCTTCCCGGGATGAACACTGAAGCTTTCTTT.

The chain has TRBV6-5 and TRBJ1-1; unclear D gene. Germline-derived CDR1 and CDR2 are MNHEY and SVGAGI. The CDR3 spans 15 residues. V was pared by 0 bases and J by 1 base, with 9 bases between. Here the CDR3 DNA reads TGTGCCAGCAGTTACTCCACGCCGGGGAACACTGAAGCTTTCTTT. Its protein is CASSYSTPGNTEAFF.

V is TRBV7-9 and J is TRBJ1-6; no definite D call. This CDR3 comprises 15 residues. Germline V gives CDR1 SEHNR, CDR2 FQNEAQ (reference sequence). Trimming shortened V by 4 bases and J by 7 bases, and 14 bases separated the two germline ends. The CDR3 loop reads CASSSLGNLNSPLHF. CDR3 sequence (DNA): TGTGCCAGCAGCTCTCTAGGAAACTTAAATTCACCCCTCCACTTT.

In DNA, the CDR3 is TGTGCCAGCAGCTCGACGATCGTACAGGGATTTTATGGCTACACCTTC. This gives the protein CASSSTIVQGFYGYTF. The chain carries TRBV7-8 and TRBJ1-2, with TRBD1 as a possible D gene (6 bases). Trimming left V 4 bases short and J 5 bases short, with 20 bases between. This CDR3 has 16 residues. CDR1 is SGHVS and CDR2 is FQNEAQ in the germline V gene.

This clone was detected only once. The genes are TRBV30 and TRBJ1-1; tentative D call: TRBD1 (5 bases). The germline CDR1 and CDR2 sequences are GTSNPN and SVGIG (reference sequence). The CDR3 spans 14 residues. Trimming stripped 3 bases from V and 4 bases from J, with 15 bases between. CDR3 sequence: CAWSLGAGFTEAFF. In DNA form, the CDR3 reads TGTGCCTGGAGCCTCGGGGCAGGGTTCACTGAAGCTTTCTTT.

A single count supports this clone. The chain has TRBV5-4 and TRBJ1-1; D perhaps matches TRBD1 (5 bases). The CDR3 totals 14 residues. With 0 bases removed from V and 1 base from J, the gap between germline ends came to 7 bases. The germline gives CDR1 SGHNT, CDR2 YYREEE (reference sequence). The CDR3 here is CASSLAGGNTEAFF. Here the CDR3 DNA reads TGTGCCAGCAGCTTGGCCGGGGGGAACACTGAAGCTTTCTTT.

Written as DNA, the CDR3 is TGTGCCAGCAGCTTGGACAGAAATGGGGTGCAGTACTTC. Protein sequence: CASSLDRNGVQYF. The genes are TRBV6-5 and TRBJ2-7; D may be TRBD1 (6 bases). Trimming left V 6 bases short and J 9 bases short, with 18 bases between. This CDR3 comprises 13 residues. The germline CDR1 and CDR2 sequences are MNHEY and SVGAGI.

This clone was recorded once. The V call is TRBV9, the J call TRBJ2-3; 7 nucleotides line up with TRBD1. Per germline, CDR1 SGDLS and CDR2 YYNGEE. CDR3 length: 14 amino acids. After removal of 4 bases from V and 6 bases from J, the junction contained 8 bases not matched to a gene. For the CDR3, the DNA is TGTGCCAGCAGCCCGAGACAGGGACCGGATACGCAGTATTTT. The encoded protein is CASSPRQGPDTQYF.